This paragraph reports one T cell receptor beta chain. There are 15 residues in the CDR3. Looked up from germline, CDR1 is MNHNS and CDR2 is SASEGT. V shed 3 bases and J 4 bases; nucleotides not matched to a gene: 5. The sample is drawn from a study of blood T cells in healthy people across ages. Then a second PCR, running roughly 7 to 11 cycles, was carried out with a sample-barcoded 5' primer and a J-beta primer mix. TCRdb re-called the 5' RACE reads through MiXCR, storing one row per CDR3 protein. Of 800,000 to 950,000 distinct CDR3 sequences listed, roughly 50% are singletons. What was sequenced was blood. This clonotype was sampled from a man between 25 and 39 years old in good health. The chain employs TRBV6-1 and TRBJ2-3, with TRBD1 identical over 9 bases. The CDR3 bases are TGTGCCAGCAGTGACGGAGGGACAGGGTCAGATACGCAGTATTTT. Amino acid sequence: CASSDGGTGSDTQYF.